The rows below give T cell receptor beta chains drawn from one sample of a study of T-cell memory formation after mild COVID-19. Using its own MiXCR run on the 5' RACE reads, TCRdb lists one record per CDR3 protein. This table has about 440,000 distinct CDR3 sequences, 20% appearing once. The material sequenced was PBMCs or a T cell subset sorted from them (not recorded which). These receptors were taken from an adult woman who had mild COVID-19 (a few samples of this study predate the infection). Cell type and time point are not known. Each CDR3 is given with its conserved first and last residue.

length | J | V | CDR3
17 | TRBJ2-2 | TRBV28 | CASSQGTPGQGYGELFF
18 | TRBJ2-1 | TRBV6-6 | CASSYERASLSSYNEQFF
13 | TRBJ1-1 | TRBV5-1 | CASSTEGVPSAFF
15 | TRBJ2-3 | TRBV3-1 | CASSPGQGITDTQYF
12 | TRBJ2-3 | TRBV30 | CALERGTDTQYF
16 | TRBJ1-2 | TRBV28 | CASSLPGGGRTNGYTF
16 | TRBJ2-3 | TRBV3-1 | CASSPYWRDTTDTQYF
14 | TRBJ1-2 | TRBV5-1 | CASSLRQGNYGYTF
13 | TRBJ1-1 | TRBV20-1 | CSARVLMNTEAFF
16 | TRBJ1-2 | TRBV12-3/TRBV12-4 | CASSLKDSLILYGYTF
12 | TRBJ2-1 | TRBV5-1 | CASSQNLVEQFF
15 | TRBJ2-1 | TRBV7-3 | CASSPGQWTGDEQFF
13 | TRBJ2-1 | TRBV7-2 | CASSLSGGREQFF
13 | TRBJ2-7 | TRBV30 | CAWSAGTAYEQYF
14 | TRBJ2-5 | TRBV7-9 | CASSFDRGQETQYF
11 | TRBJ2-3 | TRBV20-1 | CSARRSDTQYF
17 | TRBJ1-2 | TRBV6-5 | CASSYKDAGQRVYGYTF
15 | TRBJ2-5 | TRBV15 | CATRLGGGEQETQYF
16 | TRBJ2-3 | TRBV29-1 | CSVKFYREISTDTQYF
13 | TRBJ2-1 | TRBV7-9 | CASSPEQGNEQFF
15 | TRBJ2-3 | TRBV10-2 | CASSDRREGTDTQYF
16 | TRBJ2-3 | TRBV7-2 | CASSWAAGVSTDTQYF
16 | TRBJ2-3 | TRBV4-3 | CASSQEGAGGRNTQYF
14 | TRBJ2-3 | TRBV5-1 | CASSLAKAADTQYF
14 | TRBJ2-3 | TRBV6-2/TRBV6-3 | CASSDRESTDTQYF
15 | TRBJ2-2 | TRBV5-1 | CASSTGQGVTGELFF
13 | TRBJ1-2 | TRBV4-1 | CASSQVAGDGYTF
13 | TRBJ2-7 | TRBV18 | CASRDSISYEQYF
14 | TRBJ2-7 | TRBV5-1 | CASAIWGGHDEQYF
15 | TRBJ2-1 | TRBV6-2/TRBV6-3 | CASSYPQTITVEQFF
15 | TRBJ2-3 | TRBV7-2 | CASSLAGGRKDTQYF
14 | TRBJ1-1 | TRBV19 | CASSNTGLNTEAFF